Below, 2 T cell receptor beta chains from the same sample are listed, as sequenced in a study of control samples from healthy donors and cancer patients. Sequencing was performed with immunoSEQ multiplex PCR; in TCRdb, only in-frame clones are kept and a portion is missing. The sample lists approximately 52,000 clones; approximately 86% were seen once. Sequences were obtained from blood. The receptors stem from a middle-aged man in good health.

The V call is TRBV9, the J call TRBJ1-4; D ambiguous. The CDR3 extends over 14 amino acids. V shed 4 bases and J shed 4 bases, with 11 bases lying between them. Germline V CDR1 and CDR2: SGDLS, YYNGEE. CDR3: CASSPDGNNEKLFF. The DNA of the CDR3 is TGTGCCAGCAGCCCTGACGGGAATAATGAAAAACTGTTTTTT.

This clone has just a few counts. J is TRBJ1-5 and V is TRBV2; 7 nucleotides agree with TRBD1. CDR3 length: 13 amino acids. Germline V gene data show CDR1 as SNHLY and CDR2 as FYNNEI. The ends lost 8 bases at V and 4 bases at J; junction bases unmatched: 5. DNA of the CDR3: TGTGCCAGCCAAGAGACAGGGAATCAGCCCCAGCATTTT. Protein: CASQETGNQPQHF. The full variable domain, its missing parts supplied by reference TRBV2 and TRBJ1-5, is EPEVTQTPSHQVTQMGQEVILRCVPISNHLYFYWYRQILGQKVEFLVSFYNNEISEKSEIFDDQFSVERPDGSNFTLKIRSTKLEDSAMYFCASQETGNQPQHFGDGTRLSIL.